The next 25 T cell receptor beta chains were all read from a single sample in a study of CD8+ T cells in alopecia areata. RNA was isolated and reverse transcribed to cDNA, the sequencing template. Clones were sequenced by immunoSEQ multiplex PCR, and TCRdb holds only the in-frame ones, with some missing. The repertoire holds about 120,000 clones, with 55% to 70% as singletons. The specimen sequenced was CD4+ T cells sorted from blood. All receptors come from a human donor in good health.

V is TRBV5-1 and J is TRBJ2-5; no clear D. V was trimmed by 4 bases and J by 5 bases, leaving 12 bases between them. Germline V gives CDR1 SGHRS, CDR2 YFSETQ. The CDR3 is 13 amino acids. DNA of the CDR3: TGCGCCAGCAGCCTAGACATGGTGGAGACCCAGTACTTC. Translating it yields CASSLDMVETQYF.

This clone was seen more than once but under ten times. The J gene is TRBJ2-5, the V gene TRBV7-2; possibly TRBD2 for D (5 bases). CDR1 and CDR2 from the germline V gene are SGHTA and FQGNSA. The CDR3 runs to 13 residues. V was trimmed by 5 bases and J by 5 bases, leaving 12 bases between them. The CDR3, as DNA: TGTGCCAGCAGCCCCCGGGGTCCGGAGACCCAGTACTTC. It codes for CASSPRGPETQYF.

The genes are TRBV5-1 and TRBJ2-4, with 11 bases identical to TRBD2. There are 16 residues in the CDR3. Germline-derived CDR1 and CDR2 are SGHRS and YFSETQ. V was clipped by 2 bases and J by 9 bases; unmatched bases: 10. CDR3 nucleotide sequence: TGCGCCAGCAGCTTTACGGGACTAGCGGCGAGTGGCATTCAGTACTTC. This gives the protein CASSFTGLAASGIQYF. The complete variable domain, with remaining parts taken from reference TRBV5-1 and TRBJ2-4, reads KAGVTQTPRYLIKTRGQQVTLSCSPISGHRSVSWYQQTPGQGLQFLFEYFSETQRNKGNFPGRFSGRQFSNSRSEMNVSTLELGDSALYLCASSFTGLAASGIQYFGAGTRLSVL.

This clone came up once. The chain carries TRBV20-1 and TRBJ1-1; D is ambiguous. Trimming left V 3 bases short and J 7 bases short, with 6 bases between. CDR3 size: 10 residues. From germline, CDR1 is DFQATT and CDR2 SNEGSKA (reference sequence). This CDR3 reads CSASRVEAFF. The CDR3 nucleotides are TGCAGTGCTAGTCGAGTTGAAGCTTTCTTT.

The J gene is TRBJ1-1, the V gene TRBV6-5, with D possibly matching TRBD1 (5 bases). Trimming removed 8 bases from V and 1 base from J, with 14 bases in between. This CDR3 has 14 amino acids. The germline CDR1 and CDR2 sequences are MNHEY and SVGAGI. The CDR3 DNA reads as TGTGCCAGCGTTAGGCCAGGGCCGAACACTGAAGCTTTCTTT. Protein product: CASVRPGPNTEAFF.

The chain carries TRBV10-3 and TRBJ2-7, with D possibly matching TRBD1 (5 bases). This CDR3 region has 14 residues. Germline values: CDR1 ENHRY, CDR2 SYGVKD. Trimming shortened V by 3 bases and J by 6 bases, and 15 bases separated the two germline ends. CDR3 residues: CAISERADSLEQYF. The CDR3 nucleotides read TGTGCCATCAGTGAACGGGCCGACAGCCTCGAGCAGTACTTC.

In nucleotides, the CDR3 is TGTGCCAGCAGGAAGAGCCCACAAGAGACCCAGTACTTC. It translates to CASRKSPQETQYF. The V and J genes are TRBV6-5 and TRBJ2-5; D call uncertain. The CDR3 runs 13 residues. From germline, CDR1 is MNHEY and CDR2 SVGAGI. Between the trimmed V and J ends, which lost 6 bases and 2 bases, there was a span of 10 bases.

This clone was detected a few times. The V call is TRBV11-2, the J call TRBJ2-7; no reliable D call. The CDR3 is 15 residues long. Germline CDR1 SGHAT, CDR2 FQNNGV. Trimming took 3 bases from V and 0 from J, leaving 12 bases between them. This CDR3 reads CASSLQMLSSYEQYF. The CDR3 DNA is TGTGCCAGCAGCTTGCAGATGTTAAGCTCCTACGAGCAGTACTTC. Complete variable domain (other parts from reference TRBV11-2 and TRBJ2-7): EAGVAQSPRYKIIEKRQSVAFWCNPISGHATLYWYQQILGQGPKLLIQFQNNGVVDDSQLPKDRFSAERLKGVDSTLKIQPAKLEDSAVYLCASSLQMLSSYEQYFGPGTRLTVT.

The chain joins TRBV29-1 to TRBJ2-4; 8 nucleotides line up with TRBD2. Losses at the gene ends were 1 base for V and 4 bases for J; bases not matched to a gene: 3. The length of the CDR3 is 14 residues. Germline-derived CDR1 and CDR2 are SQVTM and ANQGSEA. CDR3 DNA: TGCAGCGTTGAAGGAGTAGCGGGGAAAAACATTCAGTACTTC. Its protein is CSVEGVAGKNIQYF.

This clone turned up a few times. This CDR3 reads CASSPYGGRNEQYF. The DNA of the CDR3 is TGTGCCAGCAGTCCCTACGGGGGCAGGAACGAGCAGTACTTC. The rearrangement uses TRBV27 and TRBJ2-7; D tentatively fits TRBD1 or TRBD2 (6 bases each). The V end lost 5 bases, the J end lost 5 bases, and 16 bases lay between the germline ends. Germline CDR1 is MNHEY and CDR2 is SMNVEV (reference sequence). This CDR3 has 14 residues.

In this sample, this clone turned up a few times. The CDR3 region has the DNA TGTGCCAGCAGCCAAGATCAACTGGAGACCCAGTACTTC. Encoded protein: CASSQDQLETQYF. The chain carries TRBV4-2 and TRBJ2-5; D ambiguous. V gave up 0 bases and J gave up 5 bases, with 7 bases separating them. CDR1 LGHNA and CDR2 YNFKEQ come from the germline V gene. This CDR3 spans 13 amino acids.

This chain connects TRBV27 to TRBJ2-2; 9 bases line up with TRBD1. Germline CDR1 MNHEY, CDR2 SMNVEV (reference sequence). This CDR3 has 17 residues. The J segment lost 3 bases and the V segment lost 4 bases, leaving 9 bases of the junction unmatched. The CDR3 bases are TGTGCCAGCAGTTCAGGACAGGGGACGAGTTACACCGGGGAGCTGTTTTTT. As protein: CASSSGQGTSYTGELFF.

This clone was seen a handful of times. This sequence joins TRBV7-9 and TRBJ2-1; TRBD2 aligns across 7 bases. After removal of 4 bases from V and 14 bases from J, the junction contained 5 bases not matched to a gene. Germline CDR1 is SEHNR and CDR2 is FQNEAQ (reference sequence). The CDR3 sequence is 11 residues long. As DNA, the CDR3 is TGTGCCAGCAGCTCAGGACGGGAGGAGTTCTTC. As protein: CASSSGREEFF.

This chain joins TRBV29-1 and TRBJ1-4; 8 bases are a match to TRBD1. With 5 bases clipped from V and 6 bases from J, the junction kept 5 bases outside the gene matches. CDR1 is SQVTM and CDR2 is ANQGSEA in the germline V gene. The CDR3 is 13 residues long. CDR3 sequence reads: CSVRQGSDEKLFF. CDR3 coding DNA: TGCAGCGTTAGACAGGGGTCGGATGAAAAACTGTTTTTT.

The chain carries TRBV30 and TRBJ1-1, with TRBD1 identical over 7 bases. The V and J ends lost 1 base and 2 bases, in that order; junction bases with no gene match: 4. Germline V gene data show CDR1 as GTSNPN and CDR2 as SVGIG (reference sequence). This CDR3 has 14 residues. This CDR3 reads CAWSAPGGNTEAFF. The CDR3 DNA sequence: TGTGCCTGGAGTGCCCCAGGGGGAAACACTGAAGCTTTCTTT.

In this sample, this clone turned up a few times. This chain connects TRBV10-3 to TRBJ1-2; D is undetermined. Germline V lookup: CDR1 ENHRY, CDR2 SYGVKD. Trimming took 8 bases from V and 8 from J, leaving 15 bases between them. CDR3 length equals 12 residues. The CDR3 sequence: CAISPITGGYTF. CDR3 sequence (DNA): TGTGCCATCTCCCCGATCACGGGCGGCTACACCTTC.

CDR3 nucleotide sequence: TGTGCCTGGAGGCGGGTTAACACCGGGGAGCTGTTTTTT. It encodes CAWRRVNTGELFF. V usage is TRBV30 and J usage is TRBJ2-2, with a weak D call TRBD2 (5 bases). The CDR3 runs 13 residues. V was clipped by 3 bases and J by 2 bases, with 7 bases between them. Germline V lookup: CDR1 GTSNPN, CDR2 SVGIG (reference sequence).

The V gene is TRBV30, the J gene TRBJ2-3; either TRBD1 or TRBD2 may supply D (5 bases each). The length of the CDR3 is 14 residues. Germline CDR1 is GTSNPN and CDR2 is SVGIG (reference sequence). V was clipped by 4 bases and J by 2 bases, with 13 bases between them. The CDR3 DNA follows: TGTGCCTGGACAAAGGGACGGCTCACAGATACGCAGTATTTT. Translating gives CAWTKGRLTDTQYF.

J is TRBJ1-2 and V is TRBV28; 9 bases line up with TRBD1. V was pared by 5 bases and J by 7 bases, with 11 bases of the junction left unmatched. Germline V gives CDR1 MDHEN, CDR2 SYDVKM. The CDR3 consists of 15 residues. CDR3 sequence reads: CASSPPDRGSFGYTF. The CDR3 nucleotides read TGTGCCAGCAGTCCTCCGGACAGGGGTTCTTTTGGCTACACCTTC.

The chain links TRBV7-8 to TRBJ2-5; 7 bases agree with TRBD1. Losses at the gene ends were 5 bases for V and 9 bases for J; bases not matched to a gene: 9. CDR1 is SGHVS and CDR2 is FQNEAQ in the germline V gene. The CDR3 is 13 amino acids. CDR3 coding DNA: TGTGCCAGCAGCGACTCCCGGACAGGACCCCAGTACTTC. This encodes CASSDSRTGPQYF.

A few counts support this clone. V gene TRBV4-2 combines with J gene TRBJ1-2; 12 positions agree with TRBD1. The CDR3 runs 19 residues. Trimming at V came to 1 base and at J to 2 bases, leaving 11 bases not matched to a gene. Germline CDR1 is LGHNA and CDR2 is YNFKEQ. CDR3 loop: CASSQVGQGARGPNYGYTF. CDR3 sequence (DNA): TGTGCCAGCAGCCAAGTGGGACAGGGGGCGCGTGGGCCCAACTATGGCTACACCTTC.

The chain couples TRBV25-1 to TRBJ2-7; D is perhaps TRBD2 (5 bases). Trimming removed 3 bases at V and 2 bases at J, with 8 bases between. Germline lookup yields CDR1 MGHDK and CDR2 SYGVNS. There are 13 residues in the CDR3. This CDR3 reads CASSEPGTYEQYF. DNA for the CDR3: TGTGCCAGCAGTGAGCCGGGGACCTACGAGCAGTACTTC.

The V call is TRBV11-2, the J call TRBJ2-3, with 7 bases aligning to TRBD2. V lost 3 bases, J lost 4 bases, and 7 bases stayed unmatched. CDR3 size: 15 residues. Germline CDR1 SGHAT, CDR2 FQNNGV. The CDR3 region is CASSFPTSRSDTQYF. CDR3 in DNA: TGTGCCAGCAGCTTCCCGACTAGCAGATCAGATACGCAGTATTTT.

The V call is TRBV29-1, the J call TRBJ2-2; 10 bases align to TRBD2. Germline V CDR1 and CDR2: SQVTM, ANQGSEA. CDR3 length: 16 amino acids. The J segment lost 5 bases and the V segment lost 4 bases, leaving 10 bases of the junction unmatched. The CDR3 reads CSVAPGSGGGTGELFF. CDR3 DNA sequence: TGCAGCGTTGCCCCGGGGAGCGGGGGGGGAACCGGGGAGCTGTTTTTT.

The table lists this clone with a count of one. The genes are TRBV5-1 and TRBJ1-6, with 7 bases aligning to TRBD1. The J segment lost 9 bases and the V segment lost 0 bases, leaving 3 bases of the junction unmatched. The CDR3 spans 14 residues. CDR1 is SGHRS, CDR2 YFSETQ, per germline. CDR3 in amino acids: CASSLEQGRSPLHF. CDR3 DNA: TGCGCCAGCAGCTTGGAACAGGGGCGTTCACCCCTCCACTTT.